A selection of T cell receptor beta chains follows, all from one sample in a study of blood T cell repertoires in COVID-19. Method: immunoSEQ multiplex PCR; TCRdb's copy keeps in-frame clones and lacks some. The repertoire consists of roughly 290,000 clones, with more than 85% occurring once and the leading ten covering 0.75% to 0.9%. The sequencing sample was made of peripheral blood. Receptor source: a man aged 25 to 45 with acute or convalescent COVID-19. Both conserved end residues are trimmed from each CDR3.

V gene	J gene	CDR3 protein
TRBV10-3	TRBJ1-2	AIREQGPYGYT
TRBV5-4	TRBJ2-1	ASSLSGGGVNNEQF
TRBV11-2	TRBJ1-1	ASSLDPENTEAF
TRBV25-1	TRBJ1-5	ASSAAQGNHQPQH
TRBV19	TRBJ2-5	ASSTGGPERTQY
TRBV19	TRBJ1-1	ASSINVASMNTEAF
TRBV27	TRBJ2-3	ASSLSVGGDTQY
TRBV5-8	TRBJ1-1	ASSLVGARRTEAF
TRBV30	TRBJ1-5	AWTGVPGGQPQH
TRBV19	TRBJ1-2	ASGTIRDGHLKGYT
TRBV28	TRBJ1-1	ASSPIAGMGLEAF
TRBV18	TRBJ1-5	ASSPETGGRQPQH
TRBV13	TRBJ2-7	ASRLAGGPYEQY
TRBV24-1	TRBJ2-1	ATSDQGAPWNEQF
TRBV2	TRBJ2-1	ASRPARDRASSEQF
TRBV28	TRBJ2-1	ASTHRPTGTQF
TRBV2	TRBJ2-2	ASSGGRSGELF
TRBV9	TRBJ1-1	ASSPPQGQGIPEAF
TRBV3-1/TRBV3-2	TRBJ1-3	AATTGWGGNTIY
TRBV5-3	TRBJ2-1	ARSLASGDYNEQF
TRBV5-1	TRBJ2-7	ASQGQGVNEQY
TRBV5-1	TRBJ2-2	ASSLATGITGGELF
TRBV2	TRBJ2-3	ARHPSGASTDTQY
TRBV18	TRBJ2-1	ASSPLGRVSSYNEQF
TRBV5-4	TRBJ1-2	ASSFPGGDGYT
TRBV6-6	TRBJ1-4	ASNLQGRGNEKLF
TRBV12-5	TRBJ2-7	ASGTDSYEQY
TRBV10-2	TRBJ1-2	ASSETGFGYT
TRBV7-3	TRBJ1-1	ASSLQSGGGEAF
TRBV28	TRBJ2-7	ASSSQGSSYEQY
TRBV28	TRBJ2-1	ATLVGTVNEQF
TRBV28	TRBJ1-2	ASSFGSSNYGYT
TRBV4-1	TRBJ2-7	ASSHPIGQLGGSYEQY
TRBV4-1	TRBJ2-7	ASSRSWTSGTSYEQY
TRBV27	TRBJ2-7	ASSSGVSYEQY
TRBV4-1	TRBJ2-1	ASMIPGTYNEQF
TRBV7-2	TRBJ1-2	ASSLSRNYGYT
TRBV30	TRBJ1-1	AWSVKTRAF
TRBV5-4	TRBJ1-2	ASSSDRPLGGYT
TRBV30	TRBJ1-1	AWSPSLNTEAF
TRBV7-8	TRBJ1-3	ASSLGRAGGTGNTIY
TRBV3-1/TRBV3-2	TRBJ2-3	ASSQEGPRQGRLDTQY
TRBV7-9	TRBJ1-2	ASSLVQGPNYGYT
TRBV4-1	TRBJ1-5	ASSQDGQGNQPQH
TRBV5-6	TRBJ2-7	ASSLGQGPYEQY
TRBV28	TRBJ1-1	ASSGRGLSISEAF
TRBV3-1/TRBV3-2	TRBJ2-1	ASSQEFPGQGSYNEQF
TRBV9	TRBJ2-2	ASSYIGTENTGELF
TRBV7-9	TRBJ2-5	ASILGGDQETQY
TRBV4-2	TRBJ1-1	ASRVERVLQGGWAEAF
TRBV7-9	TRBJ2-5	ASSFSLGGETQY
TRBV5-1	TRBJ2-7	ASSSGTAFYEQY
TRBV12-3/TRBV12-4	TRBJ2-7	ASSGDYHEQY
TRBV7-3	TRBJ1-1	ASSLFRIMLAF
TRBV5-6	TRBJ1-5	ASSSRGQGSSNQPQH
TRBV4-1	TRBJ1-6	ASSLGGSYNSPLH
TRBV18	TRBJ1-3	ASSTSGVAGNTIY
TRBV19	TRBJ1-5	ASSTRADNQPQH
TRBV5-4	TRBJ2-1	AGKGQLADNEQF